This TCR beta chain was obtained from a study of blood T cells in healthy people across ages. With a J-beta primer mix and a sample-barcoded 5' primer, a second PCR ran about 7 to 11 cycles. TCRdb redid the calling of the 5' RACE reads with MiXCR, one entry per CDR3 protein. The sample contains over a million distinct CDR3 sequences, under 45% of which appear only once. This CDR3 has 13 residues. CDR1 is SGHAT, CDR2 FQNNGV, per germline. Turning to this clonotype: Its ends do not fully match the called genes, so a read error is possible.

The chain couples TRBV11-2 to TRBJ2-1; D gene ambiguous. The sequenced material came from blood. The source of this sequence is a woman aged 60-75 years in good health. In DNA, the CDR3 is TGTGCCAGCAGCCCCGGCTCCCACAATGAGCAGTTCTTC. Amino acid sequence: CASSPGSHNEQFF.